The 12 T cell receptor beta chains given below trace back to one sample, sequenced in a study of blood T cell repertoires in COVID-19. Profiling relied on immunoSEQ multiplex PCR, and the TCRdb table lists in-frame clones only, not all of them. The data hold 86,000 or so clones, with around 80% observed a single time. Material for sequencing was peripheral blood. Source of these receptors: a man aged 65-85 years with acute or convalescent COVID-19.

This rearrangement joins TRBV4-1 to TRBJ2-1, with 10 bases aligning to TRBD1. Trimming cost V 4 bases and J 8 bases; bases outside gene matches: 8. This CDR3 has 15 residues. The germline gives CDR1 MGHRA, CDR2 YSYEKL. Here the CDR3 DNA reads TGCGCCAGCAGCCTCCGGACAGGGGGTGGGGATGAGCAGTTCTTC. It codes for CASSLRTGGGDEQFF.

CDR3 in DNA: TGTGCCAGTAGTATTAGAGATGAGCAGTTCTTC. This encodes CASSIRDEQFF. V usage is TRBV19 and J usage is TRBJ2-1; D is unclear. This CDR3 region has 11 residues. V shed 3 bases and J shed 8 bases, with 5 bases lying between them. Per the germline V gene, CDR1 is LNHDA and CDR2 is SQIVND (reference sequence).

V gene TRBV6-5 combines with J gene TRBJ1-5; 9 bases are shared with TRBD1. Germline CDR1 MNHEY, CDR2 SVGAGI. Trimming cost V 6 bases and J 5 bases; bases outside gene matches: 5. The CDR3 is 14 residues long. CDR3 nucleotides: TGTGCCAGCAGGATTACAGGGGGCGATCAGCCCCAGCATTTT. Its translation is CASRITGGDQPQHF.

The chain is built from TRBV5-8 and TRBJ2-5; TRBD1 aligns across 8 bases. The CDR3 loop spans 14 amino acids. The J segment lost 5 bases and the V segment lost 0 bases, leaving 3 bases of the junction unmatched. Germline-derived CDR1 and CDR2 are SGHTS and YDEGEE. CDR3 DNA sequence: TGTGCCAGCAGCTTGGGACAGGGGAGGGAGACCCAGTACTTC. Its protein product is CASSLGQGRETQYF. Together with reference TRBV5-8 and TRBJ2-5, the CDR3 gives the full variable domain: EAGVTQSPTHLIKTRGQQATLRCSPISGHTSVYWYQQALGLGLQFLLWYDEGEERNRGNFPPRFSGRQFPNYSSELNVNALELEDSALYLCASSLGQGRETQYFGPGTRLLVL.

The gene calls are TRBV29-1 and TRBJ2-7; D ambiguous. This CDR3 contains 12 residues. Germline CDR1 and CDR2: SQVTM and ANQGSEA. V lost 4 bases, J lost 5 bases, and 12 bases lay in between. In DNA form, the CDR3 reads TGCAGCGTTGGACTGCCTTCTGACGAGCAGTACTTC. This gives the protein CSVGLPSDEQYF.

This clone came up a few times. The chain couples TRBV3-1 (or the pseudogene TRBV3-2) to TRBJ2-2; 7 nucleotides agree with TRBD1. CDR1 LGHDT and CDR2 YNNKEL come from the germline V gene (reference sequence). The CDR3 length is 16 residues. V lost 1 base to trimming and J lost 6 bases; unmatched junction nucleotides: 8. The CDR3 region has the DNA TGTGCCAGCAGCCAAGGACAGGGTGTGTTAGCCGGGGAGCTGTTTTTT. It is translated as CASSQGQGVLAGELFF.

A note on this clone: The same CDR3 also results from other DNA sequences found in this sample. V and J are TRBV7-3 and TRBJ2-3, with TRBD2 matching over 10 bases. The germline V gene has CDR1 SGHTA and CDR2 FQGTGA. There are 15 residues in the CDR3. J gave up 0 bases and V 6 bases, and 3 bases lay outside the gene matches. The CDR3 DNA sequence: TGTGCCAGCAGTTTAGCGGGGGGTAGCACAGATACGCAGTATTTT. Translated: CASSLAGGSTDTQYF.

This rearrangement joins TRBV30 to TRBJ1-6, with 7 bases that match TRBD1. This CDR3 region has 14 residues. With 5 bases clipped from V and 5 bases from J, the junction kept 6 bases outside the gene matches. Germline values: CDR1 GTSNPN, CDR2 SVGIG (reference sequence). This CDR3 is CAWDPGQDNSPLHF. The DNA for the CDR3 is TGTGCCTGGGACCCCGGACAGGATAATTCACCCCTCCACTTT.

The chain carries TRBV18 and TRBJ2-1, with 8 bases aligning to TRBD1. The germline V gene has CDR1 KGHSH and CDR2 LQKENI. CDR3 size: 15 residues. The J segment lost 4 bases and the V segment lost 3 bases, leaving 5 bases of the junction unmatched. CDR3 DNA sequence: TGTGCCAGCTCACCTGGGACAGGTCAGTACAATGAGCAGTTCTTC. It yields the protein CASSPGTGQYNEQFF.

This clone was observed a few times. This chain links TRBV19 with TRBJ2-1, with 8 bases identical to TRBD1. This CDR3 region has 16 residues. The V gene's germline CDR1 is LNHDA and CDR2 SQIVND (reference sequence). With V trimmed by 6 bases and J by 8 bases, 15 bases remained unmatched. CDR3 nucleotides: TGTGCCAGTAGCCTGATTCAGGGGGCGCTAAGGGATGAGCAGTTCTTC. Residues: CASSLIQGALRDEQFF.

The genes are TRBV5-6 and TRBJ2-5; perhaps TRBD2 as D (5 bases). Trimming removed 6 bases at V and 5 bases at J, with 17 bases between. CDR3 length: 14 residues. CDR1 SGHDT and CDR2 YYEEEE come from the germline V gene. The CDR3 region has the DNA TGTGCCAGCATGGCCACGGGGTCCCTGGAGACCCAGTACTTC. Translating gives CASMATGSLETQYF.

The chain carries TRBV28 and TRBJ1-4; D is perhaps TRBD1 (6 bases). Trimming left V 2 bases short and J 8 bases short, with 12 bases between. In germline, CDR1 is MDHEN, CDR2 SYDVKM. The CDR3 is 14 amino acids. The CDR3 DNA reads TGTGCCAGCAGTTTAAACAGGGAGGGCGAAAAACTGTTTTTT. This codes for CASSLNREGEKLFF.